This passage covers 4 T cell receptor beta chains from one sample sequenced in a study of shared clonotypes between healthy human individuals. Measured with immunoSEQ multiplex PCR; TCRdb has only the in-frame clones, and not every one. The sample holds over a million clones, just under 99% seen once. Sequenced: naive CD4+ T cells sorted from blood. Specified subset: CD45RA+ positively selected. The receptors shown here come from a young man in good health.

The chain employs TRBV18 and TRBJ1-2; tentatively, D is TRBD1 (6 bases). Trimming stripped 10 bases from V and 8 bases from J, with 20 bases between. The CDR3 runs 13 residues. CDR1 and CDR2 (germline): KGHSH, LQKENI. CDR3 sequence (DNA): TGTGCCACCCCAGGGCAGGGGTCGTTGGGCTACACCTTC. Residues: CATPGQGSLGYTF.

This chain joins TRBV5-6 and TRBJ2-7, with 9 bases identical to TRBD1. This CDR3 has 18 residues. Germline V CDR1 and CDR2: SGHDT, YYEEEE. J lost 3 bases, V lost 2 bases, and 15 bases had no gene match. The CDR3 bases are TGTGCCAGCAGCTTTCGCGTTATTCCGGGACAGGGCTTCTACGAGCAGTACTTC. As protein: CASSFRVIPGQGFYEQYF.

This chain links TRBV15 with TRBJ2-2; 11 bases align to TRBD1. V was clipped by 3 bases and J by 3 bases; unmatched bases: 0. The germline CDR1 and CDR2 sequences are LNHNV and YYDKDF (reference sequence). CDR3 length: 15 amino acids. The CDR3 DNA follows: TGTGCCACCAGCAGGGACAGGGGGCACACCGGGGAGCTGTTTTTT. Its protein product is CATSRDRGHTGELFF.

This chain links TRBV7-2 with TRBJ1-5; TRBD1 agrees at 7 bases. V lost 5 bases, J lost 1 base, and 5 bases stayed unmatched. The CDR3 sequence is 15 residues long. Germline loops: CDR1 SGHTA, CDR2 FQGNSA. The DNA for the CDR3 is TGTGCCAGCAGCCTGACAGGGAGGAGCAATCAGCCCCAGCATTTT. Amino acid sequence: CASSLTGRSNQPQHF.